These 16 T cell receptor beta chains were all obtained from the same sample, sequenced in a study of cytomegalovirus exposure and HLA in healthy donors. Libraries were prepared by immunoSEQ multiplex PCR; TCRdb keeps only in-frame clonotypes and omits some of them. The profile shows 250,000 or so clones, more than 75% of them singletons. Sample: PBMCs. The receptor set was obtained from a man aged 18 to 29 in good health and CMV-seronegative.

The J gene is TRBJ2-3, the V gene TRBV11-2; D is possibly TRBD2 (5 bases). CDR1 is SGHAT, CDR2 FQNNGV, per germline. The CDR3 extends over 17 amino acids. Trimming cost V 5 bases and J 1 base, with 19 bases left between them. The CDR3: CASSPPPRGSGTDTQYF. The CDR3, as DNA: TGTGCCAGCAGCCCACCCCCTCGCGGGTCGGGCACAGATACGCAGTATTTT.

The chain has TRBV11-3 and TRBJ2-6, with D hard to call. From germline, CDR1 is SGHNT and CDR2 YENEEA. This CDR3 contains 16 residues. With 5 bases removed from V and 0 bases from J, the gap between germline ends came to 11 bases. This CDR3 reads CASSLSSVSGANVLTF. CDR3 sequence (DNA): TGTGCCAGCAGCCTCTCGTCCGTCTCTGGGGCCAACGTCCTGACTTTC.

V usage is TRBV18 and J usage is TRBJ2-7, with 11 bases lining up with TRBD2. The CDR3 has 15 amino acids. V shed 2 bases and J 3 bases; nucleotides not matched to a gene: 3. The germline CDR1 and CDR2 sequences are KGHSH and LQKENI. CDR3 sequence (DNA): TGTGCCAGCTCACCAATTGGACTAGCGGGCTACGAGCAGTACTTC. It codes for CASSPIGLAGYEQYF.

The chain is built from TRBV28 and TRBJ1-5; D is perhaps TRBD1 (5 bases). V was trimmed by 6 bases and J by 6 bases, leaving 18 bases between them. CDR3 length: 15 amino acids. Germline values: CDR1 MDHEN, CDR2 SYDVKM. CDR3 sequence: CASRPGGAARQPQHF. The CDR3, as DNA: TGTGCCAGCAGACCGGGCGGGGCGGCGCGTCAGCCCCAGCATTTT.

The chain couples TRBV5-4 to TRBJ2-2; 15 nucleotides match TRBD2. Germline V lookup: CDR1 SGHNT, CDR2 YYREEE (reference sequence). The ends lost 4 bases at V and 7 bases at J; junction bases unmatched: 5. The CDR3 has 16 residues. CDR3 nucleotide sequence: TGTGCCAGCAGCCGGACTAGCGGGGGGGCAAACGGGGAGCTGTTTTTT. This codes for CASSRTSGGANGELFF.

With regard to this clone: Other nucleotide sequences in the sample specify the same CDR3. The chain joins TRBV5-6 to TRBJ2-1; 7 bases match TRBD2. The CDR3 totals 13 residues. Trimming at V came to 6 bases and at J to 5 bases, leaving 5 bases not matched to a gene. Germline V gives CDR1 SGHDT, CDR2 YYEEEE. The CDR3 here is CASTSGTNNEQFF. In DNA form, the CDR3 reads TGTGCCAGCACCTCCGGGACTAACAATGAGCAGTTCTTC. Full variable domain (missing parts from reference TRBV5-6 and TRBJ2-1): DAGVTQSPTHLIKTRGQQVTLRCSPKSGHDTVSWYQQALGQGPQFIFQYYEEEERQRGNFPDRFSGHQFPNYSSELNVNALLLGDSALYLCASTSGTNNEQFFGPGTRLTVL.

The chain recombines TRBV7-7 with TRBJ2-2; 8 bases are shared with TRBD1. There are 13 residues in the CDR3. Trimming removed 4 bases from V and 9 bases from J; junction bases left unmatched: 4. Germline CDR1 reads SSHAT; CDR2 reads FNYEAQ (reference sequence). The chain's CDR3 is CASSSTGGWELFF. The CDR3 coding sequence is TGTGCCAGCAGCTCTACAGGGGGTTGGGAGCTGTTTTTT.

This rearrangement joins TRBV10-3 to TRBJ2-7, with 8 bases that match TRBD1. With V trimmed by 4 bases and J by 5 bases, 4 bases remained unmatched. Germline CDR1 reads ENHRY; CDR2 reads SYGVKD. This CDR3 is built from 13 residues. CDR3 coding DNA: TGTGCCATCAGTGGAGGACAGGGCAACGAGCAGTACTTC. Translated: CAISGGQGNEQYF.

This rearrangement joins TRBV12-5 to TRBJ2-1, with TRBD2 identical over 8 bases. V shed 1 base, J shed 5 bases, and the junction held 4 bases outside the gene matches. Germline V CDR1 and CDR2: LGHNT, FRNRAP. CDR3 length equals 15 residues. CDR3 coding DNA: TGTGCTAGTGGTTTGGGACTAGCGCCCGACAATGAGCAGTTCTTC. Residues: CASGLGLAPDNEQFF.

The chain carries TRBV7-2 and TRBJ2-7, with TRBD2 matching 12 bases. CDR3 size: 16 residues. V shed 2 bases and J 6 bases; nucleotides not matched to a gene: 8. Germline loops: CDR1 SGHTA, CDR2 FQGNSA. DNA for the CDR3: TGTGCCAGCAGCTTATTACCTAGCGGGGGGGCCGGCGAGCAGTACTTC. This gives the protein CASSLLPSGGAGEQYF. Filled out from reference TRBV7-2 and TRBJ2-7, the complete variable domain reads GAGVSQSPSNKVTEKGKDVELRCDPISGHTALYWYRQSLGQGLEFLIYFQGNSAPDKSGLPSDRFSAERTGGSVSTLTIQRTQQEDSAVYLCASSLLPSGGAGEQYFGPGTRLTVT.

This chain joins TRBV7-2 and TRBJ2-3; no clear D. The germline V and J ends were trimmed by 6 bases and 0 bases, with 10 bases remaining between them. Germline loops: CDR1 SGHTA, CDR2 FQGNSA. The CDR3 totals 14 residues. The CDR3 loop is CASRSSVSTDTQYF. The CDR3 DNA is TGTGCCAGCAGGAGCAGCGTTAGCACAGATACGCAGTATTTT.

The chain uses TRBV7-9 and TRBJ2-5; TRBD1 matches 11 bases. The CDR3 runs to 15 residues. V shed 5 bases and J 4 bases; nucleotides not matched to a gene: 6. From germline, CDR1 is SEHNR and CDR2 FQNEAQ (reference sequence). The CDR3 sequence is CASSPRGQGGETQYF. CDR3 in DNA: TGTGCCAGCAGCCCGAGGGGACAGGGGGGAGAGACCCAGTACTTC. The full variable domain, with the rest looked up from reference TRBV7-9 and TRBJ2-5, is DTGVSQNPRHKITKRGQNVTFRCDPISEHNRLYWYRQTLGQGPEFLTYFQNEAQLEKSRLLSDRFSAERPKGSFSTLEIQRTEQGDSAMYLCASSPRGQGGETQYFGPGTRLLVL.

The V and J genes are TRBV9 and TRBJ2-5; 11 positions agree with TRBD2. With 4 bases clipped from V and 4 bases from J, the junction kept 3 bases outside the gene matches. CDR1 is SGDLS and CDR2 is YYNGEE in the germline V gene. The CDR3 is 14 amino acids. The CDR3 sequence: CASSFSGGAETQYF. CDR3 bases: TGTGCCAGCAGCTTTAGCGGGGGGGCAGAGACCCAGTACTTC. Filled out from reference TRBV9 and TRBJ2-5, the complete variable domain reads DSGVTQTPKHLITATGQRVTLRCSPRSGDLSVYWYQQSLDQGLQFLIQYYNGEERAKGNILERFSAQQFPDLHSELNLSSLELGDSALYFCASSFSGGAETQYFGPGTRLLVL.

The rearrangement uses TRBV7-8 and TRBJ1-5, with D possibly TRBD1 on 5 matching bases. Trimming removed 2 bases from V and 0 bases from J, with 14 bases in between. This CDR3 is 17 amino acids long. The germline CDR1 and CDR2 sequences are SGHVS and FQNEAQ. This chain's CDR3 is CASSLFFGGVSNQPQHF. In DNA, the CDR3 is TGTGCCAGCAGCTTATTCTTCGGGGGAGTTAGCAATCAGCCCCAGCATTTT.

This sequence joins TRBV29-1 and TRBJ1-1; the match to TRBD1 covers 7 bases. This CDR3 is built from 13 residues. Per germline, CDR1 SQVTM and CDR2 ANQGSEA. The V segment lost 7 bases and the J segment 0 bases; nucleotides outside the gene matches: 5. The CDR3 nucleotides are TGCAGCGGTGACGACAGGGTGAACACTGAAGCTTTCTTT. Translating it yields CSGDDRVNTEAFF.

This chain links TRBV7-2 with TRBJ1-1; 9 bases are a match to TRBD1. Trimming cost V 4 bases and J 11 bases; bases outside gene matches: 5. The CDR3 is 12 residues long. CDR1 is SGHTA and CDR2 is FQGNSA in the germline V gene. CDR3 protein: CASSWDREKAFF. The CDR3 DNA reads as TGTGCCAGCAGCTGGGACAGGGAGAAGGCTTTCTTT.